The 17 T cell receptor beta chains below come from one sample, sequenced in a study of Graves' ophthalmopathy and Graves' hyperthyroidism. RNA transcripts provided the template for amplifying TCR beta CDR3 regions. HTBI primers were employed in first-round RT-PCR, then a second-round multiplex PCR followed. TCRdb called the multiplex PCR reads again in MiXCR, with one record for every CDR3 protein. This sample carries over a million distinct CDR3 sequences, about 36% of them seen once, and the ten largest clones take approximately 10%. Sequenced: peripheral blood or thyroid tissue (not recorded which). The receptors stem from an adult man with Graves' hyperthyroidism.

The rearrangement joins TRBV25-1 to TRBJ2-5; 8 nucleotides align to TRBD2. This CDR3 is 15 amino acids long. Germline V CDR1 and CDR2: MGHDK, SYGVNS. V gave up 2 bases and J gave up 5 bases; unmatched junction bases: 7. The CDR3 loop reads CASSETGGRWETQYF. The CDR3 coding sequence is TGTGCCAGCAGTGAAACGGGAGGGAGGTGGGAGACCCAGTACTTC.

The genes are TRBV10-3 and TRBJ2-7; maybe TRBD2 (5 bases). This CDR3 is built from 13 residues. Trimming cost V 0 bases and J 7 bases, with 10 bases left between them. Germline V gene lookup returns CDR1 ENHRY and CDR2 SYGVKD. CDR3 residues: CAISESWRTEQYF. For the CDR3, the DNA is TGTGCCATCAGTGAGTCGTGGCGGACTGAGCAGTACTTC.

This rearrangement joins TRBV5-1 to TRBJ2-5, with 14 bases that match TRBD2. The germline V gene encodes CDR1 SGHRS and CDR2 YFSETQ. The V and J ends lost 0 bases and 2 bases, in that order; junction bases with no gene match: 3. The CDR3 length is 17 residues. In DNA, the CDR3 is TGCGCCAGCAGCTTGGTGGGACTAGCGGGGGTACAAGAGACCCAGTACTTC. It yields the protein CASSLVGLAGVQETQYF.

The rearrangement uses TRBV29-1 and TRBJ2-6, with D perhaps matching TRBD1 or TRBD2 (5 bases each). The V end was cut by 7 bases, the J end by 5 bases, with 9 bases between. Per germline, CDR1 SQVTM and CDR2 ANQGSEA. The CDR3 is 12 amino acids. CDR3 amino acids: CSDRRRANVLTF. The CDR3 DNA reads TGCAGCGACAGGAGGCGGGCCAACGTCCTGACTTTC.

A note on this clonotype: The germline gene is not matched at one end of the junction; a read error may be the cause. This chain joins TRBV19 and TRBJ2-7; D is perhaps TRBD1 or TRBD2 (5 bases each). The CDR3 totals 14 residues. Germline V gene sequence: CDR1 LNHDA, CDR2 SQIVND (reference sequence). CDR3 sequence: CASTQGTSSCEQYF. The DNA of the CDR3 is TGTGCCAGTACCCAAGGGACCAGCTCCTGCGAGCAGTACTTC. The full variable domain, rest sourced from reference TRBV19 and TRBJ2-7, is DGGITQSPKYLFRKEGQNVTLSCEQNLNHDAMYWYRQDPGQGLRLIYYSQIVNDFQKGDIAEGYSVSREKKESFPLTVTSAQKNPTAFYLCASTQGTSSCEQYFGPGTRLTVT.

The table lists this clonotype with many counts. The chain uses TRBV24-1 and TRBJ2-7; 11 nucleotides match TRBD1. The ends lost 3 bases at V and 1 base at J; junction bases unmatched: 7. CDR1 is KGHDR and CDR2 is SFDVKD in the germline V gene. The CDR3 covers 17 residues. The CDR3 DNA reads as TGTGCCACCAGTGATACAACCGGGACAGGGGGATCCTACGAGCAGTACTTC. The encoded protein is CATSDTTGTGGSYEQYF.

This clonotype was observed many times. The chain recombines TRBV7-9 with TRBJ1-2; D remains unclear. Between the trimmed V and J ends, which lost 7 bases and 4 bases, there was a span of 28 bases. The CDR3 extends over 18 amino acids. The germline V gene has CDR1 SEHNR and CDR2 FQNEAQ (reference sequence). The CDR3 protein is CASTTSGKSPLARYGYTF. The CDR3 DNA reads TGTGCCAGCACCACCTCCGGCAAATCTCCCTTGGCGCGCTATGGCTACACCTTC.

The chain links TRBV5-1 to TRBJ2-5; D perhaps matches TRBD2 (5 bases). The CDR3 has 15 residues. In germline, CDR1 is SGHRS, CDR2 YFSETQ. V lost 1 base and J 4 bases, leaving 14 bases between the germline ends. CDR3 region: CASSLYPEARETQYF. CDR3 sequence (DNA): TGCGCCAGCAGCTTGTACCCGGAGGCGAGAGAGACCCAGTACTTC.

J is TRBJ2-7 and V is TRBV29-1, with 10 bases identical to TRBD1. CDR1 and CDR2 (germline): SQVTM, ANQGSEA. J gave up 3 bases and V 8 bases, and 7 bases lay outside the gene matches. CDR3 length: 13 residues. The CDR3 DNA is TGCAGCAGTCCAGGGACAGGGGTCTACGAGCAGTACTTC. It translates to CSSPGTGVYEQYF.

J is TRBJ1-2 and V is TRBV7-2, with D possibly matching TRBD1 (6 bases). Looked up from germline, CDR1 is SGHTA and CDR2 is FQGNSA. V gave up 5 bases and J gave up 4 bases, with 11 bases separating them. The CDR3 is 13 residues long. CDR3 in DNA: TGTGCCAGCAGCGCATCACAGGGCTATGGCTACACCTTC. Residues: CASSASQGYGYTF.

This clonotype was picked up many times. The rearrangement links TRBV5-6 to TRBJ1-5, with D possibly TRBD1 on 5 matching bases. The CDR3 is made up of 16 amino acids. Germline V gives CDR1 SGHDT, CDR2 YYEEEE. With 4 bases removed from V and 5 bases from J, the gap between germline ends came to 19 bases. DNA of the CDR3: TGTGCCAGCAGCCGATTCCTGAAGGGGTTTGATCAGCCCCAGCATTTT. Its protein is CASSRFLKGFDQPQHF.

The chain carries TRBV29-1 and TRBJ2-5; D is unresolved. Trimming pared 6 bases from V and 5 bases from J, leaving 13 bases between. The CDR3 has 12 residues. The germline V gene encodes CDR1 SQVTM and CDR2 ANQGSEA. Here the CDR3 reads CSVTGQAETQYF. The CDR3 bases are TGCAGCGTAACTGGCCAGGCGGAGACCCAGTACTTC. Complete variable domain (other parts from reference TRBV29-1 and TRBJ2-5): SAVISQKPSRDICQRGTSLTIQCQVDSQVTMMFWYRQQPGQSLTLIATANQGSEATYESGFVIDKFPISRPNLTFSTLTVSNMSPEDSSIYLCSVTGQAETQYFGPGTRLLVL.

This chain joins TRBV12-5 and TRBJ1-1, with 7 positions matching TRBD1. The CDR3 length is 15 residues. Germline-derived CDR1 and CDR2 are LGHNT and FRNRAP. DNA for the CDR3: TGTGCCAGCAGTGCAGGGGGGCACCCGAGCACTGAAGCTTTCTTT. This sequence encodes CASSAGGHPSTEAFF. The complete variable domain, with remaining parts taken from reference TRBV12-5 and TRBJ1-1, reads DARVTQTPRHKVTEMGQEVTMRCQPILGHNTVFWYRQTMMQGLELLAYFRNRAPLDDSGMPKDRFSAEMPDATLATLKIQPSEPRDSAVYFCASSAGGHPSTEAFFGQGTRLTVV.

The J gene is TRBJ2-5, the V gene TRBV14; D is ambiguous. Germline V CDR1 and CDR2: SGHDN, FVKESK. The CDR3 sequence is 12 residues long. V was clipped by 4 bases and J by 7 bases, with 10 bases between them. The CDR3 DNA is TGTGCCAGCAGCCCTCTTGTAGGGACCCAGTACTTC. Amino acids: CASSPLVGTQYF.

This clonotype has more than one count but fewer than ten. The CDR3 DNA reads as TGTGCCAGCAGTTACTTTTTCGCGCAGCCCCAGCATTTT. Protein: CASSYFFAQPQHF. The rearrangement links TRBV6-2 or TRBV6-3 to TRBJ1-5; D is uncertain. The germline V and J ends were trimmed by 1 base and 7 bases, with 8 bases remaining between them. This CDR3 has 13 amino acids. Germline V gene lookup returns CDR1 MNHEY and CDR2 SVGEGT.

CDR3 region: CASSHTTPSYEQYF. CDR3 nucleotides: TGTGCCAGCAGCCACACTACCCCCTCCTACGAGCAGTACTTC. V usage is TRBV7-2 and J usage is TRBJ2-7; no clear D gene. The CDR3 contains 14 residues. Germline values: CDR1 SGHTA, CDR2 FQGNSA. Trimming pared 5 bases from V and 0 bases from J, leaving 11 bases between.

This clonotype was seen at least ten times. This CDR3 is CASRLSWGAFGSPLHF. CDR3 DNA sequence: TGTGCCAGTAGACTCTCCTGGGGGGCCTTCGGGTCACCCCTCCACTTT. The J gene is TRBJ1-6, the V gene TRBV19; the D gene is possibly TRBD1 (6 bases). The germline CDR1 and CDR2 sequences are LNHDA and SQIVND (reference sequence). V was pared by 6 bases and J by 10 bases, with 22 bases between. This CDR3 comprises 16 residues.